This T cell receptor (beta chain) was obtained from a study of OX40 agonist ivuxolimab in advanced cancers. The repertoire was sequenced with immunoSEQ multiplex PCR; TCRdb's copy has only in-frame clones and lacks some. The sample holds roughly 60,000 clones, 80% to 85% seen once. Study results and caveats: Averaging showed that CD8+ T cells had more expanded clones than CD4+ did. The study observed clonal expansion of CD4+ and CD8+ blood T cells by week 6 at 0.1 to 3.0 mg/kg.

The germline gives CDR1 SGDLS, CDR2 YYNGEE. V lost 2 bases and J 2 bases, leaving 11 bases between the germline ends. The CDR3 runs to 15 residues. As for this clone: Antigen unknown.

Sequencing was performed on CD4+ or CD8+ T cells sorted from blood, taken in a trial of the OX40 agonist ivuxolimab. The TCR originated in an adult with an advanced solid tumor such as melanoma, head and neck, liver or kidney cancer. The chain joins TRBV9 to TRBJ1-3; tentative D call: TRBD1 (6 bases). The CDR3 here is CASSVQGTAGNTIYF. CDR3 bases: TGTGCCAGCAGCGTGCAGGGGACGGCTGGAAACACCATATATTTT.